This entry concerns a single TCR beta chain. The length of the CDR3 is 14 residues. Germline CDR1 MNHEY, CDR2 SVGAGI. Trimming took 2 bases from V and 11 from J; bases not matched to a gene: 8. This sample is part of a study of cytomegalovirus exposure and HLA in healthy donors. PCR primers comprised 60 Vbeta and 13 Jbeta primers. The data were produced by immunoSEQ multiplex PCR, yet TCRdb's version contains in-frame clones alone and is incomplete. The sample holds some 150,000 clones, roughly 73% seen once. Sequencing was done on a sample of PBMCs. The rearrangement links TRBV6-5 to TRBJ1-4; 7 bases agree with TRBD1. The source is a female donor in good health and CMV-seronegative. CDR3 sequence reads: CASSYVDREKKLFF. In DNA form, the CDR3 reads TGTGCCAGCAGTTACGTTGACAGGGAGAAGAAACTGTTTTTT.